This T cell receptor (beta chain) was identified in a study of blood T cell repertoires in COVID-19. CDR3 length: 13 amino acids. Germline V gives CDR1 KGHDR, CDR2 SFDVKD. The V end was cut by 3 bases, the J end by 8 bases, with 9 bases between. Per the authors' pipeline: Amplification from reference gene primers served as the basis for estimated nucleated cell counts. Clones were sequenced by immunoSEQ multiplex PCR, and TCRdb holds only the in-frame ones, with some missing. V and J calls and clone size come straight from that table; D and trimming were deduced from the DNA. The data hold around 140,000 clones, with around 84% observed a single time.

The sample comprised PBMCs or T cells enriched from blood (not recorded which). This sequence was found in a man aged 35 to 55 with acute COVID-19. The V gene is TRBV24-1, the J gene TRBJ1-4; D perhaps matches TRBD1 (5 bases). CDR3 region: CATSDVQGEKLFF. CDR3 DNA sequence: TGTGCCACCAGTGATGTCCAGGGAGAAAAACTGTTTTTT.